A single sample is the source of the 23 T cell receptor beta chains below, sequenced in a study of cytomegalovirus exposure and HLA in healthy donors. A multiplex PCR was run with 60 Vbeta primers and 13 Jbeta primers. Only in-frame clones appear in the TCRdb table, and some are missing; sequencing was by immunoSEQ multiplex PCR. The sample has 60,000 or so clones, roughly 87% seen once; the top ten hold approximately 11%. Input material: PBMCs. These receptor sequences come from a female donor in good health and CMV-seronegative.

The chain links TRBV5-5 to TRBJ2-1, with a weak D call TRBD2 (6 bases). There are 15 residues in the CDR3. Trimming took 1 base from V and 4 from J, leaving 12 bases between them. Germline V gene data show CDR1 as SGHKS and CDR2 as YYEKEE (reference sequence). CDR3 protein: CASSLNSGQYNEQFF. CDR3 nucleotides: TGTGCCAGCAGCTTGAACAGCGGGCAGTACAATGAGCAGTTCTTC.

The gene calls are TRBV19 and TRBJ2-1; no firm D call. Trimming stripped 7 bases from V and 3 bases from J, with 4 bases between. The CDR3 consists of 11 residues. The germline V gene encodes CDR1 LNHDA and CDR2 SQIVND (reference sequence). CDR3 bases: TGTGCCAGTACGTACTACAATGAGCAGTTCTTC. Residues: CASTYYNEQFF. Combining the CDR3 with reference TRBV19 and TRBJ2-1 gives the whole variable domain DGGITQSPKYLFRKEGQNVTLSCEQNLNHDAMYWYRQDPGQGLRLIYYSQIVNDFQKGDIAEGYSVSREKKESFPLTVTSAQKNPTAFYLCASTYYNEQFFGPGTRLTVL.

This rearrangement joins TRBV2 to TRBJ2-5, with TRBD2 matching over 9 bases. The germline gives CDR1 SNHLY, CDR2 FYNNEI. The J segment lost 2 bases and the V segment lost 6 bases, leaving 7 bases of the junction unmatched. This CDR3 has 15 residues. The CDR3 nucleotides are TGTGCCAGCAGGACGACTAGCGGACCTCAAGAGACCCAGTACTTC. Its translation: CASRTTSGPQETQYF.

This chain connects TRBV6-1 to TRBJ1-2, with 10 bases fitting TRBD1. V lost 5 bases and J lost 4; bases outside the gene matches: 4. The CDR3 totals 14 residues. CDR1 and CDR2 (germline): MNHNS, SASEGT. This chain's CDR3 is CASSSDRGLYGYTF. The CDR3 region has the DNA TGTGCCAGCAGTTCCGACAGGGGGCTCTATGGCTACACCTTC.

The gene calls are TRBV5-4 and TRBJ2-1; 8 nucleotides match TRBD2. This CDR3 has 15 amino acids. Trimming took 6 bases from V and 8 from J; bases not matched to a gene: 13. Germline CDR1 SGHNT, CDR2 YYREEE (reference sequence). CDR3 protein: CASTGSGAFRDEQFF. The CDR3 DNA is TGTGCCAGCACGGGTAGCGGGGCTTTTAGGGATGAGCAGTTCTTC.

The gene calls are TRBV27 and TRBJ2-7, with D maybe TRBD1 (6 bases). Trimming removed 3 bases at V and 3 bases at J, with 18 bases between. Per germline, CDR1 MNHEY and CDR2 SMNVEV (reference sequence). The CDR3 contains 16 residues. The CDR3 coding sequence is TGTGCCAGCAGTTTGTCCCTCCTCGGCAGGGGCTACGAGCAGTACTTC. Amino acid sequence: CASSLSLLGRGYEQYF.

This chain uses TRBV6-6 with TRBJ2-7, with no clear D. The CDR3 is 12 amino acids. CDR1 is MNHNY and CDR2 is SVGAGI in the germline V gene (reference sequence). Trimming took off 7 bases at V and 5 bases at J, with 12 bases between the two ends. CDR3 sequence: CASTPTRDEQYF. The DNA of the CDR3 is TGTGCCAGCACCCCCACCCGGGACGAGCAGTACTTC.

The chain recombines TRBV29-1 with TRBJ1-1, with D unclear. V was shortened by 4 bases and J by 3 bases, with 12 bases between the two germline ends. The CDR3 runs to 13 residues. Germline V gene sequence: CDR1 SQVTM, CDR2 ANQGSEA. CDR3 protein: CSVARGVDTEAFF. The CDR3, as DNA: TGCAGCGTTGCACGGGGAGTAGACACTGAAGCTTTCTTT.

This chain uses TRBV9 with TRBJ1-3; D call uncertain. The V gene's germline CDR1 is SGDLS and CDR2 YYNGEE. Trimming cost V 3 bases and J 0 bases, with 10 bases left between them. This CDR3 comprises 15 residues. The CDR3, as DNA: TGTGCCAGCAGCGCGACACCGAGCTCTGGAAACACCATATATTTT. Translation gives CASSATPSSGNTIYF.

This chain links TRBV7-2 with TRBJ2-7, with 13 bases fitting TRBD2. The CDR3 runs 19 residues. CDR1 and CDR2 (germline): SGHTA, FQGNSA. Trimming removed 0 bases from V and 2 bases from J; junction bases left unmatched: 10. The CDR3 protein is CASSLAPGTSGTFAYEQYF. In DNA form, the CDR3 reads TGTGCCAGCAGCTTAGCACCCGGGACTAGCGGGACCTTTGCCTACGAGCAGTACTTC. The full variable domain, its missing parts supplied by reference TRBV7-2 and TRBJ2-7, is GAGVSQSPSNKVTEKGKDVELRCDPISGHTALYWYRQSLGQGLEFLIYFQGNSAPDKSGLPSDRFSAERTGGSVSTLTIQRTQQEDSAVYLCASSLAPGTSGTFAYEQYFGPGTRLTVT.

The V call is TRBV5-6, the J call TRBJ2-5; 13 bases match TRBD2. In germline, CDR1 is SGHDT, CDR2 YYEEEE. This CDR3 spans 17 amino acids. The trim removed 4 bases at V and 1 base at J, leaving 7 bases unmatched. The CDR3 here is CASSTAWTSGGQETQYF. The CDR3, as DNA: TGTGCCAGCAGCACGGCATGGACTAGCGGGGGCCAAGAGACCCAGTACTTC.

V and J are TRBV5-4 and TRBJ2-1, with 8 bases lining up with TRBD1. Germline V gene data show CDR1 as SGHNT and CDR2 as YYREEE (reference sequence). The CDR3 spans 17 residues. J lost 5 bases, V lost 0 bases, and 10 bases had no gene match. The CDR3 spells CASSLDLDRVGDNEQFF. CDR3 bases: TGTGCCAGCAGCTTGGACCTGGACAGGGTAGGGGACAATGAGCAGTTCTTC.

The chain couples TRBV2 to TRBJ2-5, with 8 bases identical to TRBD1. Trimming took 4 bases from V and 5 from J; bases not matched to a gene: 6. The germline CDR1 and CDR2 sequences are SNHLY and FYNNEI. This CDR3 contains 14 residues. Here the CDR3 reads CASSGQGAWETQYF. Written as DNA, the CDR3 is TGTGCCAGCAGTGGGCAGGGGGCCTGGGAGACCCAGTACTTC.

The chain employs TRBV29-1 and TRBJ2-2; TRBD2 aligns across 12 bases. J was trimmed by 8 bases and V by 4 bases; bases with no gene match: 5. The CDR3 loop spans 14 amino acids. Germline CDR1 reads SQVTM; CDR2 reads ANQGSEA. CDR3 protein: CSVGPTSGSGELFF. The CDR3 region has the DNA TGCAGCGTTGGACCGACTAGCGGGAGTGGGGAGCTGTTTTTT.

This clone was observed a handful of times. The CDR3 sequence is CASNKYTEAFF. The CDR3, as DNA: TGTGCCAGCAACAAGTACACTGAAGCTTTCTTT. The rearrangement links TRBV6-6 to TRBJ1-1, with unresolved D. V lost 7 bases and J lost 3, with 6 bases in between. This CDR3 spans 11 amino acids. In germline, CDR1 is MNHNY, CDR2 SVGAGI (reference sequence).

This chain joins TRBV19 and TRBJ2-1; the match to TRBD1 covers 8 bases. Germline V CDR1 and CDR2: LNHDA, SQIVND (reference sequence). V lost 3 bases and J lost 9; bases outside the gene matches: 4. The CDR3 totals 13 residues. CDR3 nucleotides: TGTGCCAGTAGTATCGACAGGGGTACTGAGCAGTTCTTC. It specifies CASSIDRGTEQFF.

This sequence joins TRBV14 and TRBJ2-3, with TRBD2 matching 9 bases. The CDR3 runs to 17 residues. With 7 bases clipped from V and 2 bases from J, the junction kept 13 bases outside the gene matches. Germline assignment: CDR1 SGHDN and CDR2 FVKESK. CDR3 coding DNA: TGTGCCAGCACCCTAGGTGGCCTAGCGGGATCCACAGATACGCAGTATTTT. This translates into CASTLGGLAGSTDTQYF.

The chain carries TRBV18 and TRBJ1-1; D unclear. This CDR3 region has 12 residues. V was shortened by 3 bases and J by 5 bases, with 7 bases between the two germline ends. From germline, CDR1 is KGHSH and CDR2 LQKENI. For the CDR3, the DNA is TGTGCCAGCTCACCTCAGGATACTGAAGCTTTCTTT. As protein: CASSPQDTEAFF. Full variable domain (rest looked up from reference TRBV18 and TRBJ1-1): NAGVMQNPRHLVRRRGQEARLRCSPMKGHSHVYWYRQLPEEGLKFMVYLQKENIIDESGMPKERFSAEFPKEGPSILRIQQVVRGDSAAYFCASSPQDTEAFFGQGTRLTVV.

The chain joins TRBV19 to TRBJ2-2, with TRBD2 identical over 14 bases. Germline values: CDR1 LNHDA, CDR2 SQIVND (reference sequence). There are 17 residues in the CDR3. V shed 4 bases, J shed 7 bases, and the junction held 8 bases outside the gene matches. CDR3 DNA sequence: TGTGCCAGTAGTAACGGGACTAGCGGGAGCGTGGTCGGGGAGCTGTTTTTT. It codes for CASSNGTSGSVVGELFF.

The J gene is TRBJ2-5, the V gene TRBV6-4, with D maybe TRBD1 (6 bases). The germline gives CDR1 MRHNA, CDR2 SNTAGT. This CDR3 comprises 15 residues. The ends were cut back, 7 bases at V and 2 bases at J, with 17 bases in the middle. CDR3 nucleotides: TGTGCCAGCACCCCCCCGACAGGTCTACAAGAGACCCAGTACTTC. Encoded protein: CASTPPTGLQETQYF.

The J gene is TRBJ2-2, the V gene TRBV9; 9 bases line up with TRBD2. The CDR3 length is 16 residues. Per germline, CDR1 SGDLS and CDR2 YYNGEE. J was trimmed by 8 bases and V by 1 base; bases with no gene match: 9. CDR3 bases: TGTGCCAGCAGCGTAAGTCCGCGGGAGGGCTCAGGGGAGCTGTTTTTT. Protein product: CASSVSPREGSGELFF.

This clone was observed a single time. The chain has TRBV7-9 and TRBJ1-5; weak D call: TRBD1 (5 bases). Between the trimmed V and J ends, which lost 5 bases and 0 bases, there was a span of 11 bases. Germline CDR1 is SEHNR and CDR2 is FQNEAQ (reference sequence). The CDR3 loop spans 15 amino acids. In DNA, the CDR3 is TGTGCCAGCAGCCCCTCCAGGGCTAGCAATCAGCCCCAGCATTTT. Translation gives CASSPSRASNQPQHF.

The chain links TRBV19 to TRBJ2-1; TRBD2 matches 8 bases. The CDR3 has 16 amino acids. Trimming at V came to 6 bases and at J to 0 bases, leaving 7 bases not matched to a gene. Germline CDR1 LNHDA, CDR2 SQIVND (reference sequence). CDR3 protein: CASRRTSGRSYNEQFF. The CDR3 coding sequence is TGTGCCAGTAGAAGAACTAGCGGACGCTCCTACAATGAGCAGTTCTTC.